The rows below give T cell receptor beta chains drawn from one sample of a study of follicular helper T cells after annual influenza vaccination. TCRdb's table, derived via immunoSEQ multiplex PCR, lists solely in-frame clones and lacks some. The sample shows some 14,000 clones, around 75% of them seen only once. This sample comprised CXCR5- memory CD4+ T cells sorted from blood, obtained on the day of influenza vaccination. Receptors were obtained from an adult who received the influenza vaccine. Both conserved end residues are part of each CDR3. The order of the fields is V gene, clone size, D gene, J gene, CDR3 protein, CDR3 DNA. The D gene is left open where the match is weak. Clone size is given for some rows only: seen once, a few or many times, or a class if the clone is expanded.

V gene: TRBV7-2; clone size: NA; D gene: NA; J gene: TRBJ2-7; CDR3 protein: CASSLGAASSYEQYF; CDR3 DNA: TGTGCCAGCAGCTTAGGGGCGGCGAGCTCCTACGAGCAGTACTTC
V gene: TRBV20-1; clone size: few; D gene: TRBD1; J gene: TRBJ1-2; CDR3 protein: CSKGQRRGYTF; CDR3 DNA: TGCAGTAAGGGACAGCGACGGGGCTACACCTTC
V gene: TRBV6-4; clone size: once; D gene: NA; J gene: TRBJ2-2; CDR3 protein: CASSDELYTGELFF; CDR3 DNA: TGTGCCAGCAGTGACGAGCTATACACCGGGGAGCTGTTTTTT
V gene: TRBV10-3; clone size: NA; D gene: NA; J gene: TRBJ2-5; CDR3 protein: CAISEGTSTETQYF; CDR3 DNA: TGTGCCATCAGTGAGGGTACCTCCACAGAGACCCAGTACTTC
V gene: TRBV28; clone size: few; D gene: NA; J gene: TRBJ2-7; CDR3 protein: CASSFQNYEQYF; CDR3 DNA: TGTGCCAGCAGTTTTCAGAACTACGAGCAGTACTTC
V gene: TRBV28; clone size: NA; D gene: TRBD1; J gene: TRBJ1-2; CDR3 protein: CASSRAGTGESGYTF; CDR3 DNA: TGTGCCAGCAGTAGAGCCGGGACAGGGGAATCTGGCTACACCTTC
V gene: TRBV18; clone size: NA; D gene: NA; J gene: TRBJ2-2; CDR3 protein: CASSPQTVVTGNTGELFF; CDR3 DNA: TGTGCCAGCTCACCTCAGACTGTCGTGACAGGGAACACCGGGGAGCTGTTTTTT
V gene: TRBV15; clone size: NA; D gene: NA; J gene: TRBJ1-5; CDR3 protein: CATSKGGNQPQHF; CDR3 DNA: TGTGCCACCAGCAAGGGTGGCAATCAGCCCCAGCATTTT
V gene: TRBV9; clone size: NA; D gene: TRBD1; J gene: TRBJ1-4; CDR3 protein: CASSVGTDNEKLFF; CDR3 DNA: TGTGCCAGCAGCGTTGGGACAGATAATGAAAAACTGTTTTTT
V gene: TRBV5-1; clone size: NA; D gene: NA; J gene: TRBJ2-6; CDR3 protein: CASSVSGANVLTF; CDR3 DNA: TGCGCCAGCAGTGTCTCTGGGGCCAACGTCCTGACTTTC
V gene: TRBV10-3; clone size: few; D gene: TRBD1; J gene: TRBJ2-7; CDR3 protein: CAISESQGAYEQYF; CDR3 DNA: TGTGCCATCAGTGAGTCCCAGGGGGCCTACGAGCAGTACTTC